This TCR beta chain emerged from a study of response to subunit inactivated influenza vaccine (dated by TCRdb to 2016 to 2019). At the level of the whole study: Deep quantitative profiling of the T cell receptor repertoire was used in the study to follow responses to a trivalent subunit inactivated influenza vaccine. On the study overall, not on this receptor specifically: The authors proposed that each seasonal influenza vaccination may bring in only a limited number of new T cells.

Points on this clonotype: Its antigen target is currently unknown. No clone much larger than this one lies a single base away; base qualities are absent.

Receptors were amplified or captured by RT-PCR. Sequencing used an Illumina HiSeq 2500. Through fastp at Q25 and MiXCR, TCRdb rebuilt clones from the public reads, retaining in-frame beta chains. Each CDR3 protein gets just one entry, which takes the most common genes and DNA from the rows behind it. The sample table shows 450,000 to 700,000 distinct CDR3 sequences, and approximately 15% are seen once. Around 10% of the sample goes to the ten largest clones. Reading from cysteine to phenylalanine, the CDR3 counts 17 amino acids. The read is trimmed to its CDR3 DNA, 51 bases read in frame from base 1. Unmatched junction bases come to 11, with V trimmed by 5 bases and J by 6 bases. The germline V gene sets CDR1 to SGHTA and CDR2 to FQGNSA.

This material consisted of PBMCs from blood, taken about 13 days after vaccination. The chain is assembled from TRBV7-2 and TRBJ2-2; TRBD2 fits 11 bases in the junction. The source of this sequence is a man aged 45-60 years who received an inactivated influenza vaccine. Donor details come from another sample of the same person, matched by shared clones. The CDR3 region reads CASSPPPSGRKAGELFF. The DNA sequence reads TGTGCCAGCAGCCCACCCCCTAGCGGGAGGAAGGCCGGGGAGCTGTTTTTT.